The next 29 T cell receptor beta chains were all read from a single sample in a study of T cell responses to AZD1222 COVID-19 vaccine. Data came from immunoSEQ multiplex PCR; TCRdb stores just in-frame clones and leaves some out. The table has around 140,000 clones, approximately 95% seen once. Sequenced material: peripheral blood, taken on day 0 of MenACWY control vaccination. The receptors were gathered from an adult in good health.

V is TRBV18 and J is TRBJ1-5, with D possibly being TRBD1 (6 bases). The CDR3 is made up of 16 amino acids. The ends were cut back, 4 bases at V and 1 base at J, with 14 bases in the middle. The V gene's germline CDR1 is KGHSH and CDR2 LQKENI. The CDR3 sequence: CASSLVGAGSNQPQHF. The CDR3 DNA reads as TGTGCCAGCTCACTAGTGGGGGCAGGGAGCAATCAGCCCCAGCATTTT.

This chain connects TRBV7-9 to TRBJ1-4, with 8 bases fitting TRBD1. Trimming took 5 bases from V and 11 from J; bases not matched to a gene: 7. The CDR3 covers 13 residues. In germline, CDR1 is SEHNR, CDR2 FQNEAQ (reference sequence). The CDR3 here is CASSQGQGEKLFF. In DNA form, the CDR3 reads TGTGCCAGCAGCCAAGGACAGGGCGAGAAACTGTTTTTT.

The CDR3 region is CASSLEVRTATNEKLFF. CDR3 bases: TGTGCCAGCAGCTTAGAGGTCCGGACAGCAACTAATGAAAAACTGTTTTTT. This chain uses TRBV7-6 with TRBJ1-4, with D tentatively TRBD1 (6 bases). Germline CDR1 and CDR2: SGHVS and FNYEAQ. The V and J ends lost 1 base and 0 bases respectively, with 12 bases between them. The CDR3 extends over 17 amino acids.

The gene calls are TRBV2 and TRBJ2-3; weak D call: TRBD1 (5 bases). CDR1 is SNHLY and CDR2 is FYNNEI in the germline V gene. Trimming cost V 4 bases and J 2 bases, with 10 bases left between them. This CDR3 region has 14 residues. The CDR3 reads CASSAYRSTDTQYF. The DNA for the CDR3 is TGTGCCAGCAGTGCGTACAGGTCCACAGATACGCAGTATTTT.

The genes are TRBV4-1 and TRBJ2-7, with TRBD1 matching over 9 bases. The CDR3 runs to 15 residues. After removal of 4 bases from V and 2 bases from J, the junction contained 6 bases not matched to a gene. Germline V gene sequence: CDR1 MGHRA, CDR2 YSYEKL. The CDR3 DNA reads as TGCGCCAGCAGCCCGGGGACAGGGAACCCCTACGAGCAGTACTTC. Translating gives CASSPGTGNPYEQYF.

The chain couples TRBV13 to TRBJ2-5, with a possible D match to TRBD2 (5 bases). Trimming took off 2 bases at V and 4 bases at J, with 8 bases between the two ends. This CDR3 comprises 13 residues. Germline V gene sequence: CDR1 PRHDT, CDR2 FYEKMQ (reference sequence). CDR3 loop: CASSLRGGETQYF. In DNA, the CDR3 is TGTGCCAGCAGCTTACGGGGTGGAGAGACCCAGTACTTC.

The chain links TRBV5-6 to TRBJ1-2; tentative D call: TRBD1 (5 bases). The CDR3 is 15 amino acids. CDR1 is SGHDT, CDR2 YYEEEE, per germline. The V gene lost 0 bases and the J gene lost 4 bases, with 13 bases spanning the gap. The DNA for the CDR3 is TGTGCCAGCAGCTTGGGGTTACAGCAGGGCTATGGCTACACCTTC. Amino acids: CASSLGLQQGYGYTF. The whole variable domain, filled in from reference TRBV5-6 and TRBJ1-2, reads DAGVTQSPTHLIKTRGQQVTLRCSPKSGHDTVSWYQQALGQGPQFIFQYYEEEERQRGNFPDRFSGHQFPNYSSELNVNALLLGDSALYLCASSLGLQQGYGYTFGSGTRLTVV.

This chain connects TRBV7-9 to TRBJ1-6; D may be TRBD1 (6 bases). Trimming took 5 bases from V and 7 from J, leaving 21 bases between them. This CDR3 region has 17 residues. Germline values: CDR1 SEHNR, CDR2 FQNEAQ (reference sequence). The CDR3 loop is CASSLGRGHLTNSPLHF. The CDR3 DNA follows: TGTGCCAGCAGCCTCGGAAGGGGACACTTGACCAATTCACCCCTCCACTTT.

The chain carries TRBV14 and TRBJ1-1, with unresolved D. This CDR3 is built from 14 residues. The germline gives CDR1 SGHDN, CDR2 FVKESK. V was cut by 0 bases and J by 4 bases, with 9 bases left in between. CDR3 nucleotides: TGTGCCAGCAGCCAAGAAGAGATCGGCACTGAAGCTTTCTTT. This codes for CASSQEEIGTEAFF.

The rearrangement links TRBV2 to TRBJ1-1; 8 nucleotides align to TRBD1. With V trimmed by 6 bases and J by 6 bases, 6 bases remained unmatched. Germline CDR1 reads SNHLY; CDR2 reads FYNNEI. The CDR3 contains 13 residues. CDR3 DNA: TGTGCCAGCAGGAATCGGACAGGGTCTGAAGCTTTCTTT. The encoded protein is CASRNRTGSEAFF. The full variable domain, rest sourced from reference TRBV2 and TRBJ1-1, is EPEVTQTPSHQVTQMGQEVILRCVPISNHLYFYWYRQILGQKVEFLVSFYNNEISEKSEIFDDQFSVERPDGSNFTLKIRSTKLEDSAMYFCASRNRTGSEAFFGQGTRLTVV.

The CDR3 region is CASIRNLAGELFF. DNA of the CDR3: TGTGCCAGCATCAGGAACTTAGCCGGGGAGCTGTTTTTT. The rearrangement links TRBV12-3 or TRBV12-4 to TRBJ2-2; D call uncertain. V was shortened by 7 bases and J by 6 bases, with 12 bases between the two germline ends. The CDR3 runs 13 residues.

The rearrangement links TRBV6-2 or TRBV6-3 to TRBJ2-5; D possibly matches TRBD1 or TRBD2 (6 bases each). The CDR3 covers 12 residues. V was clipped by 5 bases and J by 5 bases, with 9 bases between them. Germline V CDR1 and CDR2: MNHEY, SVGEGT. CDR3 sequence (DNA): TGTGCCAGCAGTCCGGGGGCGGAGACCCAGTACTTC. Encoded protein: CASSPGAETQYF.

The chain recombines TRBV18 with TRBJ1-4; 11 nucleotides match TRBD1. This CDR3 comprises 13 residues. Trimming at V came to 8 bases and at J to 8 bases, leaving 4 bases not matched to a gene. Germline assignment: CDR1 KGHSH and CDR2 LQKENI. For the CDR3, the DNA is TGTGCCAGCACGGACAGGGGGCGGGAAAAACTGTTTTTT. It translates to CASTDRGREKLFF.

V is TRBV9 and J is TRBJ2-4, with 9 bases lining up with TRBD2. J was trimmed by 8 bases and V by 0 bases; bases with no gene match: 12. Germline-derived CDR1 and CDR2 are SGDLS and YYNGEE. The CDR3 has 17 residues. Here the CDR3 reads CASSVGVAGVLGDIQYF. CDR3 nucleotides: TGTGCCAGCAGCGTAGGAGTAGCGGGAGTACTAGGTGACATTCAGTACTTC. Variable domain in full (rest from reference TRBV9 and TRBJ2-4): DSGVTQTPKHLITATGQRVTLRCSPRSGDLSVYWYQQSLDQGLQFLIQYYNGEERAKGNILERFSAQQFPDLHSELNLSSLELGDSALYFCASSVGVAGVLGDIQYFGAGTRLSVL.

The CDR3 DNA is TGTGCCAGCAACGGTCCGAGGGGGAATTCACCCCTCCACTTT. This translates into CASNGPRGNSPLHF. The chain employs TRBV2 and TRBJ1-6; possibly TRBD1 for D (6 bases). V lost 7 bases, J lost 7 bases, and 14 bases lay in between. The V gene's germline CDR1 is SNHLY and CDR2 FYNNEI. This CDR3 contains 14 residues.

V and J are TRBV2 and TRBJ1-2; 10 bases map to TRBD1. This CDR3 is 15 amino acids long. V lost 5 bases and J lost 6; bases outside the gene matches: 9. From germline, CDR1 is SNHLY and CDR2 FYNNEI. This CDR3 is CASSPSTGGANGYTF. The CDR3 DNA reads TGTGCCAGCAGTCCTTCGACAGGGGGCGCAAATGGCTACACCTTC.

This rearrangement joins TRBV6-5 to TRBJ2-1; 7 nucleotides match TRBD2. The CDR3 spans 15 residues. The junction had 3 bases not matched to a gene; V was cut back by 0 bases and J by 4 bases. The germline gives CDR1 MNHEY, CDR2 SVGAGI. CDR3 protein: CASSYSLAAYNEQFF. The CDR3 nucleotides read TGTGCCAGCAGTTACTCTCTAGCGGCTTACAATGAGCAGTTCTTC.

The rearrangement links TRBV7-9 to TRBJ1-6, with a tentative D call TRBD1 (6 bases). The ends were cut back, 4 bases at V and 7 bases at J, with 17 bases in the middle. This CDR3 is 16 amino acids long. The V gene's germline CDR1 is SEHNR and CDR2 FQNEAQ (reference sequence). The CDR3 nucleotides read TGTGCCAGCAGCTACGAGAGGGGGGCCCGGAATTCACCCCTCCACTTT. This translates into CASSYERGARNSPLHF.

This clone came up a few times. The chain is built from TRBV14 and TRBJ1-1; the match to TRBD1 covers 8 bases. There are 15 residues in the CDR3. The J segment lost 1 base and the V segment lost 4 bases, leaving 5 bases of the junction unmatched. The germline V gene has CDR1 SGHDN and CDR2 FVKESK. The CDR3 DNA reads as TGTGCCAGCAGCCGACGGACAGGGAGGAACACTGAAGCTTTCTTT. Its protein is CASSRRTGRNTEAFF.

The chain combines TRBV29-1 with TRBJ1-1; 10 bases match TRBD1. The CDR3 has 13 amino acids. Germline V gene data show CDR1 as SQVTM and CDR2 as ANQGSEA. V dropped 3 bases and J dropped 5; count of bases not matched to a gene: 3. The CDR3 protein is CSVETGGITEAFF. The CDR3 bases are TGCAGCGTTGAGACAGGGGGCATTACTGAAGCTTTCTTT.

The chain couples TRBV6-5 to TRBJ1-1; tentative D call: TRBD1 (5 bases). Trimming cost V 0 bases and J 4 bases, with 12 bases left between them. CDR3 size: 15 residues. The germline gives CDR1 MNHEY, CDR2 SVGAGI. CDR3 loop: CASSYSGRVGTEAFF. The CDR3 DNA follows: TGTGCCAGCAGTTACTCCGGCAGGGTGGGCACTGAAGCTTTCTTT.

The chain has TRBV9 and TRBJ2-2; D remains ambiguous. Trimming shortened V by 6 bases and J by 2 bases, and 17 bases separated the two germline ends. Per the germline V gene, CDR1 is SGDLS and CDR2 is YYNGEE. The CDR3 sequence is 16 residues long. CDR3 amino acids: CASTRNGRSNTGELFF. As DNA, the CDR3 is TGTGCCAGCACCCGTAATGGCAGGTCTAACACCGGGGAGCTGTTTTTT.

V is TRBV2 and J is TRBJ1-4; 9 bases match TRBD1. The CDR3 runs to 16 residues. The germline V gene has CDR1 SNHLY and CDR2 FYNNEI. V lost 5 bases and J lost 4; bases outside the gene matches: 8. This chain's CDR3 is CASSPGQGYVNEKLFF. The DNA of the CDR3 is TGTGCCAGCAGTCCGGGACAGGGATACGTTAATGAAAAACTGTTTTTT.

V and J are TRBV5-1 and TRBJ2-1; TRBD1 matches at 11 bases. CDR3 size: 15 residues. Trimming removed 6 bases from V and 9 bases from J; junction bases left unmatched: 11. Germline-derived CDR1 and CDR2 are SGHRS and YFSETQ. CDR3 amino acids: CASITGTGGGGEQFF. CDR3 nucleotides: TGCGCCAGCATCACCGGGACAGGGGGTGGAGGTGAGCAGTTCTTC.

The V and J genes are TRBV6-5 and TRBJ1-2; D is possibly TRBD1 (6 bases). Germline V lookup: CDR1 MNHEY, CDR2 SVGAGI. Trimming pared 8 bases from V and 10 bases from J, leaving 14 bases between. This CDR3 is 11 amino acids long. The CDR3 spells CASQDSLSYTF. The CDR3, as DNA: TGTGCCAGCCAGGACAGTTTATCCTACACCTTC.

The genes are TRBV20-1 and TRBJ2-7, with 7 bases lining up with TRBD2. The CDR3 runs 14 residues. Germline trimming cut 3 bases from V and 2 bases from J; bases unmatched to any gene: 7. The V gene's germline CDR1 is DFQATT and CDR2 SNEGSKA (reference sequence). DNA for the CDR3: TGCAGTGCTAGTCTGTCCGGGAGGCCCTACGAGCAGTACTTC. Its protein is CSASLSGRPYEQYF.

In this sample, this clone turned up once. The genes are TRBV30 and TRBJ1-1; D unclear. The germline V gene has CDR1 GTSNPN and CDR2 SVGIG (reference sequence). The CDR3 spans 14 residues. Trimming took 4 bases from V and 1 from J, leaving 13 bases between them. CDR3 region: CAWKEWARNTEAFF. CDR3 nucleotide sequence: TGTGCCTGGAAGGAGTGGGCCAGGAACACTGAAGCTTTCTTT.

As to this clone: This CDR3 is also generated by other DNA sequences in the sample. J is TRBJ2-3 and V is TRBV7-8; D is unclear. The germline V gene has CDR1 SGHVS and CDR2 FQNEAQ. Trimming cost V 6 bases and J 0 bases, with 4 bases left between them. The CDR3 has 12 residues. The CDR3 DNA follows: TGTGCCAGCAGTTTTAGCACAGATACGCAGTATTTT. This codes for CASSFSTDTQYF.

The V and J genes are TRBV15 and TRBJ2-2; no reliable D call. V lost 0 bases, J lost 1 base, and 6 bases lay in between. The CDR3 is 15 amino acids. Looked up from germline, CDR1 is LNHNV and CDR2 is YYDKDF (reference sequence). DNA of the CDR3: TGTGCCACCAGCAGAGATCCCAGGAACACCGGGGAGCTGTTTTTT. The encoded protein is CATSRDPRNTGELFF.